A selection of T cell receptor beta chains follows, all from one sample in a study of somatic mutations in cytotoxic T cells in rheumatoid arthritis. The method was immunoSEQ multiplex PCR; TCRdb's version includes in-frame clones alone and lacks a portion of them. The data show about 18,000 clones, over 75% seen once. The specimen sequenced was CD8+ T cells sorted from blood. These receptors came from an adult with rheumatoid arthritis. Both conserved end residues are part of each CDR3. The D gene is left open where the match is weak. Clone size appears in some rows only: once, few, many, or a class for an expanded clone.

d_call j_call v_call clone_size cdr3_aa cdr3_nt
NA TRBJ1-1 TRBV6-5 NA CASSPQGNTEAFF TGTGCCAGCAGTCCACAGGGGAACACTGAAGCTTTCTTT
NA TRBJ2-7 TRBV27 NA CASSSHPLMITSSYEQYF TGTGCCAGCAGTTCCCACCCCCTTATGATCACCAGCTCCTACGAGCAGTACTTC
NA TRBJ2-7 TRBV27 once CASSLTGYRYEQYF TGTGCCAGCAGTTTAACTGGGTATCGGTACGAGCAGTACTTC
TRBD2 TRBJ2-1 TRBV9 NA CASSVARTSGYNEQFF TGTGCCAGCAGCGTAGCTAGGACTAGCGGGTACAATGAGCAGTTCTTC
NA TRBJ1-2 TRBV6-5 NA CASSYGAEHYGYTF TGTGCCAGCAGTTACGGGGCAGAACACTATGGCTACACCTTC
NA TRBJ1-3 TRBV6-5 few CASSTLKQGNTIYF TGTGCCAGCAGTACGTTAAAACAGGGAAACACCATATATTTT
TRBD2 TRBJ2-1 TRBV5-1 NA CASSIGLASQFF TGCGCCAGCAGCATCGGACTAGCGTCGCAGTTCTTC
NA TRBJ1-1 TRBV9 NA CASSVVKGRDLDTEAFF TGTGCCAGCAGCGTAGTCAAGGGGCGGGATTTGGACACTGAAGCTTTCTTT
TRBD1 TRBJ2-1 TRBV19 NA CASSIKGQDYYNEQFF TGTGCCAGTAGTATTAAGGGACAGGACTACTACAATGAGCAGTTCTTC
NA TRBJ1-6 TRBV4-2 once CASSQDGTTLSPSPLHF TGTGCCAGCAGCCAAGATGGGACGACTCTATCCCCATCACCCCTCCACTTT
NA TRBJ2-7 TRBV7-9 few CASRDPSSYEQYF TGTGCCAGCAGAGACCCGAGCTCCTACGAGCAGTACTTC
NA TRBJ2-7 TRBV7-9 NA CASSQEVYEQYF TGTGCCAGCAGCCAGGAGGTCTACGAGCAGTACTTC
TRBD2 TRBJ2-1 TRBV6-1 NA CASSVGKLAGGWEQFF TGTGCCAGCAGTGTTGGAAAACTAGCGGGAGGATGGGAGCAGTTCTTC
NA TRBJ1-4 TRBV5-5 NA CASSSDATNEKLFF TGTGCCAGCAGCTCAGATGCAACTAATGAAAAACTGTTTTTT
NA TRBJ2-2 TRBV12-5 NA CASGLAPENTGELFF TGTGCTAGTGGTTTGGCCCCGGAGAACACCGGGGAGCTGTTTTTT
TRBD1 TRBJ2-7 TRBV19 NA CASSVGQRSYEQYF TGTGCCAGTAGTGTGGGACAGCGATCCTACGAGCAGTACTTC
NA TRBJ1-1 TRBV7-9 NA CASSFYGTEAFF TGTGCCAGCAGCTTTTACGGTACTGAAGCTTTCTTT
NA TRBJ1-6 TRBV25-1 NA CASSDYGTNSPLHF TGTGCCAGCAGTGATTACGGAACTAATTCACCCCTCCACTTT
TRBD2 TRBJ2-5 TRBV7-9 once CASSPGTSEETQYF TGTGCCAGCAGCCCCGGGACTAGTGAGGAGACCCAGTACTTC
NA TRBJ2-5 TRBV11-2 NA CASSLGPTGKETQYF TGTGCCAGCAGCTTAGGCCCTACAGGGAAAGAGACCCAGTACTTC
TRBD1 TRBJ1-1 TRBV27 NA CASSSRQGTNTEAFF TGTGCCAGCAGTTCCCGACAGGGGACGAACACTGAAGCTTTCTTT
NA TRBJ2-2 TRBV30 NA CAWNGGNTGELFF TGTGCCTGGAACGGGGGGAACACCGGGGAGCTGTTTTTT
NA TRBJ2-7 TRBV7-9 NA CASSLVGRAYEQYF TGTGCCAGCAGCTTAGTGGGCAGAGCCTACGAGCAGTACTTC
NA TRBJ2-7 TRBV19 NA CASSMVGSSYEQYF TGTGCCAGTAGTATGGTGGGCAGCTCCTACGAGCAGTACTTC
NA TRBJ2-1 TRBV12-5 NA CASGFGTVSSYNEQFF TGTGCTAGTGGTTTCGGTACAGTAAGCTCCTACAATGAGCAGTTCTTC
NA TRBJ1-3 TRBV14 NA CASSPGPGPSGNTIYF TGTGCCAGCAGCCCCGGGCCCGGACCCTCCGGAAACACCATATATTTT
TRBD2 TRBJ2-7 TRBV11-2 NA CASSLHGGRVYEQYF TGTGCCAGCAGCCTACACGGCGGGAGGGTTTACGAGCAGTACTTC
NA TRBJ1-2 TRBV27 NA CASRNGLQGGYTF TGTGCCAGCAGGAACGGGCTGCAGGGTGGCTACACCTTC
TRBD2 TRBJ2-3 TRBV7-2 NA CASSLEALLAGDAGTQYF TGTGCCAGCAGCTTAGAGGCCTTACTAGCGGGGGACGCTGGTACGCAGTATTTT
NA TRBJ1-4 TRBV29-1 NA CSVEDLRGPGKEKLFF TGCAGCGTTGAAGATCTGAGAGGACCCGGGAAGGAAAAACTGTTTTTT
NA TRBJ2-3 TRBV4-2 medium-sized CASSQDPSGGSTDTQYF TGTGCCAGCAGCCAAGATCCATCCGGTGGAAGCACAGATACGCAGTATTTT
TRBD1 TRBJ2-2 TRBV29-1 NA CSVDRTGTGGELFF TGCAGCGTTGATCGGACAGGTACAGGCGGGGAGCTGTTTTTT
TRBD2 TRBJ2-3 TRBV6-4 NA CASAPKSGGGADTQYF TGTGCCAGCGCCCCGAAGAGCGGGGGTGGCGCAGATACGCAGTATTTT
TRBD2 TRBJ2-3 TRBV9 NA CASCRTSGPSDTQYF TGTGCCAGCTGCAGGACTAGCGGGCCCTCAGATACGCAGTATTTT
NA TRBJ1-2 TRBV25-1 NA CASSELGAAYGYTF TGTGCCAGCAGTGAATTGGGGGCCGCCTATGGCTACACCTTC
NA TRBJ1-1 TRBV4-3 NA CASSLDPGFTEAFF TGCGCCAGCAGCCTAGACCCCGGGTTCACTGAAGCTTTCTTT
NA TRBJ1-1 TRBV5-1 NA CASSLGPENTEAFF TGCGCCAGCAGCTTGGGGCCAGAGAACACTGAAGCTTTCTTT
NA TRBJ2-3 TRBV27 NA CASSEGVADTQYF TGTGCCAGCAGTGAAGGGGTGGCAGATACGCAGTATTTT
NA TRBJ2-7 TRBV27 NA CASSPRQMHLYEQYF TGTGCCAGCAGTCCTAGACAGATGCATCTCTACGAGCAGTACTTC
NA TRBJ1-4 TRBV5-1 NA CASSLVGATNEKLFF TGCGCCAGCAGCTTGGTTGGTGCAACTAATGAAAAACTGTTTTTT
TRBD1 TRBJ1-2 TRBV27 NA CASTTGGDGYTF TGTGCCAGCACTACAGGGGGCGATGGCTACACCTTC
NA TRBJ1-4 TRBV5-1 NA CASSLVGEGEKLFF TGCGCCAGCAGCTTGGTCGGGGAAGGGGAAAAACTGTTTTTT
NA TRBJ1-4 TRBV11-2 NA CASSLAVSLLNEKLFF TGTGCCAGCAGCTTAGCTGTCTCCCTTCTTAATGAAAAACTGTTTTTT
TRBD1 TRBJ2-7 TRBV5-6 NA CATSTGGSSYEQYF TGTGCCACCTCAACAGGGGGCAGCTCCTACGAGCAGTACTTC
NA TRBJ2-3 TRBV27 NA CASSSGVFRTDTQYF TGTGCCAGCAGCTCAGGGGTCTTTAGAACAGATACGCAGTATTTT
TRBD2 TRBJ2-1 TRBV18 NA CASSPPVGLASSTQFF TGTGCCAGCTCACCACCTGTCGGACTAGCCTCTTCTACCCAGTTCTTC
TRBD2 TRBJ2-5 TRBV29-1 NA CSVEGTFGTSGRDKETQYF TGCAGCGTTGAAGGCACGTTTGGGACTAGCGGGAGGGATAAAGAGACCCAGTACTTC
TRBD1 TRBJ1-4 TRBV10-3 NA CAIGNPGQGALYEKLFF TGTGCCATCGGAAATCCGGGACAGGGGGCGTTGTATGAAAAACTGTTTTTT
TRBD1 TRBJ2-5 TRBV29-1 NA CSAGTGSEETQYF TGCAGCGCCGGGACAGGGAGTGAGGAGACCCAGTACTTC
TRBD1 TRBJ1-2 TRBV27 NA CASSASGQGKGYTF TGTGCCAGCAGTGCCTCAGGACAGGGAAAAGGCTACACCTTC
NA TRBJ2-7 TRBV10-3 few CAIGRGRPLYEQYF TGTGCCATCGGGAGGGGGAGGCCTTTGTACGAGCAGTACTTC
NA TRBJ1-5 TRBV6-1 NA CASKVGHQPQHF TGTGCCAGCAAGGTCGGACATCAGCCCCAGCATTTT
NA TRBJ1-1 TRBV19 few CASSSPWGGTEAFF TGTGCCAGTAGTTCCCCGTGGGGGGGGACTGAAGCTTTCTTT